The source of this TCR beta chain is a study of CD8 T cells in Susac syndrome. It was with random hexamers that roughly 0.45 to 1 ug RNA was reverse transcribed. With immunoSEQ multiplex PCR, TCR beta CDR3 was amplified across 54 Vbeta and 13 Jbeta. A single record per CDR3 protein comes from TCRdb applying MiXCR to the immunoSEQ multiplex PCR reads. Among roughly 160,000 distinct CDR3 sequences listed, 90% to 96% were seen once. Losses at the gene ends were 7 bases for V and 2 bases for J; bases not matched to a gene: 5. Germline CDR1 and CDR2: SQVTM and ANQGSEA. This CDR3 region has 14 residues. The sequenced target, TCR beta, came from blood CD8+ and CD4+ T cells. TEMRA cells were FACS-enriched, and CD8+ and CD4+ T cells were isolated negatively.

This clonotype was sampled from a human donor with Susac syndrome. V gene TRBV29-1 combines with J gene TRBJ2-2; 9 bases map to TRBD1. Input material: CD4+ T cells from PBMCs. The CDR3 protein is CSGGQGPNTGELFF. The CDR3 DNA is TGCAGCGGAGGACAGGGGCCCAACACCGGGGAGCTGTTTTTT.